Listed below are T cell receptor beta chains from one sample, sequenced in a study of blood T cell repertoires in COVID-19. The data were produced by immunoSEQ multiplex PCR, yet TCRdb's version contains in-frame clones alone and is incomplete. The table records fewer than 80,000 clones, around 90% of them present only once. Source material: peripheral blood. The receptors here all came from a man aged 65-85 years with acute or convalescent COVID-19. Both conserved end residues are part of each CDR3. The D gene is left open where the match is weak. Not every row has a clone size; where given, it reads once, few, many or a size class.

J	length	D	size	V	CDR3	DNA
TRBJ1-3	12	TRBD1	-	TRBV6-6	CALRDSRNTIYF	TGTGCCCTCCGGGACAGTCGAAACACCATATATTTT
TRBJ2-5	16	TRBD2	-	TRBV5-4	CASSPPFAGGMETQYF	TGTGCCAGCAGCCCCCCTTTTGCGGGGGGGATGGAGACCCAGTACTTC
TRBJ2-5	14	-	-	TRBV11-2	CASSLAATRETQYF	TGTGCCAGCAGCTTAGCGGCGACTAGAGAGACCCAGTACTTC
TRBJ1-2	15	-	-	TRBV5-1	CASKIVAGTNYGYTF	TGCGCCAGCAAAATCGTCGCCGGGACAAACTATGGCTACACCTTC
TRBJ1-5	15	-	-	TRBV27	CASSLPRARNQPQHF	TGTGCCAGCAGTTTACCCAGGGCTCGCAATCAGCCCCAGCATTTT
TRBJ2-3	13	TRBD2	-	TRBV15	CATSMGGADTQYF	TGTGCCACCAGTATGGGGGGGGCAGATACGCAGTATTTT
TRBJ2-7	12	TRBD2	once	TRBV11-3	CASSSLGGEQYF	TGTGCCAGCAGCTCCCTCGGGGGGGAGCAGTACTTC
TRBJ2-7	15	TRBD1	-	TRBV5-1	CASSPGTGVSYEQYF	TGCGCCAGCAGCCCGGGGACAGGGGTCTCCTACGAGCAGTACTTC
TRBJ2-1	16	-	few	TRBV4-1	CASSQDAGSSYNEQFF	TGCGCCAGCAGCCAAGATGCGGGGAGCTCCTACAATGAGCAGTTCTTC
TRBJ2-7	13	TRBD1	-	TRBV5-1	CASSLMGQHEQYF	TGCGCCAGCAGCTTGATGGGACAGCACGAGCAGTACTTC
TRBJ1-2	13	-	once	TRBV7-9	CASSPYGGYGYTF	TGTGCCAGCAGCCCTTACGGGGGTTATGGCTACACCTTC
TRBJ1-1	16	TRBD1	-	TRBV28	CASSLHGQGAYTEAFF	TGTGCCAGCAGTTTACACGGACAGGGGGCGTACACTGAAGCTTTCTTT
TRBJ2-5	16	-	-	TRBV10-3	CAISDYRVGGQETQYF	TGTGCCATCAGTGACTATCGGGTGGGGGGACAAGAGACCCAGTACTTC
TRBJ1-1	15	-	-	TRBV14	CASSQLPNIRSEAFF	TGTGCCAGCAGCCAACTCCCAAACATACGAAGTGAAGCTTTCTTT
TRBJ1-1	13	TRBD1	-	TRBV2	CASNRQGYTEAFF	TGTGCCAGCAACCGACAGGGGTACACTGAAGCTTTCTTT
TRBJ2-3	14	-	-	TRBV27	CASSWGPNTDTQYF	TGTGCCAGCAGTTGGGGGCCTAACACAGATACGCAGTATTTT
TRBJ1-2	13	-	-	TRBV18	CASSPPSLDGYTF	TGTGCCAGCTCACCACCCTCACTCGATGGCTACACCTTC
TRBJ2-7	15	TRBD1	-	TRBV19	CASKEAGTGVYEQYF	TGTGCCAGTAAGGAAGCCGGGACAGGGGTCTACGAGCAGTACTTC
TRBJ2-3	15	-	-	TRBV11-3	CASSLSTYPPDTQYF	TGTGCCAGCAGCTTGTCCACATACCCCCCAGATACGCAGTATTTT
TRBJ1-2	14	TRBD1	-	TRBV5-1	CASSLAEGADGYTF	TGCGCCAGCAGCTTGGCCGAGGGGGCAGATGGCTACACCTTC
TRBJ2-1	13	TRBD1	-	TRBV19	CASTQGASLQQFF	TGTGCCAGTACCCAGGGGGCTTCTCTGCAGCAGTTCTTC
TRBJ2-2	16	TRBD1	-	TRBV24-1	CATSDLGTGRDGELFF	TGTGCCACCAGTGACCTTGGGACAGGGAGAGACGGGGAGCTGTTTTTT
TRBJ2-3	15	TRBD2	-	TRBV3-1/TRBV3-2	CASSETSGGTDTQYF	TGTGCCAGCAGTGAGACTAGCGGGGGGACAGATACGCAGTATTTT
TRBJ2-7	12	-	-	TRBV3-1/TRBV3-2	CASSPPGHEQYF	TGTGCCAGCAGCCCGCCGGGTCACGAGCAGTACTTC
TRBJ1-1	15	TRBD1	-	TRBV19	CASSVTGGRNTEAFF	TGTGCCAGTAGTGTAACAGGGGGCAGGAACACTGAAGCTTTCTTT
TRBJ2-1	14	TRBD2	few	TRBV7-8	CASTRRGVYNEQFF	TGTGCCAGCACTCGGCGGGGGGTTTACAATGAGCAGTTCTTC
TRBJ1-5	15	-	-	TRBV15	CATSSEAVSNQPQHF	TGTGCCACCAGCTCAGAGGCGGTAAGCAATCAGCCCCAGCATTTT
TRBJ1-3	15	-	-	TRBV3-1/TRBV3-2	CASSRRGAAENTIYF	TGTGCCAGCAGCCGGCGGGGGGCCGCGGAAAACACCATATATTTT
TRBJ2-6	16	TRBD1	-	TRBV5-6	CASSRGQGMGANVLTF	TGTGCCAGCAGCAGGGGACAGGGGATGGGGGCCAACGTCCTGACTTTC
TRBJ2-7	16	-	-	TRBV7-8	CASSPRGGQGPYEQYF	TGTGCCAGCAGCCCCCGAGGGGGACAAGGTCCCTACGAGCAGTACTTC
TRBJ2-1	14	-	-	TRBV7-9	CASSSPGGRHEQFF	TGTGCCAGCAGCTCCCCCGGAGGACGACATGAGCAGTTCTTC
TRBJ1-2	11	-	-	TRBV6-5	CGIQINYGYTF	TGTGGAATACAGATAAACTATGGCTACACCTTC
TRBJ1-4	16	-	-	TRBV28	CASSLRMGGRGEKLFF	TGTGCCAGCAGTTTAAGGATGGGAGGCCGAGGAGAAAAACTGTTTTTT
TRBJ2-7	15	TRBD1	-	TRBV5-4	CASSSTGGKTYEQYF	TGTGCCAGCAGCTCAACAGGGGGCAAAACCTACGAGCAGTACTTC
TRBJ2-2	19	-	-	TRBV15	CATTKRGGAGLGLAGELFF	TGTGCCACCACGAAGAGGGGGGGGGCAGGGTTAGGTTTAGCCGGGGAGCTGTTTTTT
TRBJ1-1	14	TRBD1	-	TRBV19	CASRGQGVLSEAFF	TGTGCCAGTAGGGGACAGGGGGTTTTATCTGAAGCTTTCTTT
TRBJ1-4	13	-	-	TRBV12-3/TRBV12-4	CASSLGMGQAKFF	TGTGCCAGCAGTTTAGGAATGGGGCAGGCGAAATTTTTT
TRBJ2-3	12	-	-	TRBV15	CATSSSTDTQYF	TGTGCCACCAGCAGCTCCACAGATACGCAGTATTTT
TRBJ2-1	16	TRBD2	-	TRBV7-9	CASSLSRLAGYNEQFF	TGTGCCAGCAGCTTATCCAGACTAGCGGGGTACAATGAGCAGTTCTTC